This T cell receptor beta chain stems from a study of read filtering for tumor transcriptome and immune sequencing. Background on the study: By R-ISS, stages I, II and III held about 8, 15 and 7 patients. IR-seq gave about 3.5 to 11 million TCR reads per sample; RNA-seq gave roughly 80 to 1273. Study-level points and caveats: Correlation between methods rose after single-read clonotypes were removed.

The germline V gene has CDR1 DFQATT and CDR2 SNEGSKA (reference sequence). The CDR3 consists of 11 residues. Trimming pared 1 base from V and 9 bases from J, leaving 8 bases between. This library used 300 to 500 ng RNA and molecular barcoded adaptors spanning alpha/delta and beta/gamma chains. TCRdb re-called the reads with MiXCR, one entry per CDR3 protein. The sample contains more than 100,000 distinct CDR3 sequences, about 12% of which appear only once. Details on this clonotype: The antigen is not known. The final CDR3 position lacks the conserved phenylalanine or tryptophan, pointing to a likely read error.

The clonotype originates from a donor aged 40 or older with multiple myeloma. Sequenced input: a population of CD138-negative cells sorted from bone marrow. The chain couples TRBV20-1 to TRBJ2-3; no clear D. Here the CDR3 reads CSARVEVTQYL. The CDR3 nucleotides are TGCAGTGCTAGAGTCGAGGTCACGCAGTATCTT.